These T cell receptor beta chains were read from a single sample in a study of blood T cell repertoires in COVID-19. Repertoires were generated with immunoSEQ multiplex PCR, while TCRdb's copy carries only in-frame clones and drops some. Of 100,000 or so clones in the sample, about four fifths were seen once. The sample was peripheral blood. Source of these receptors: a man aged 80 or over with acute or convalescent COVID-19. Each CDR3 is given with its conserved first and last residue. D genes are given only for firm matches. The listing skips clone size in some rows; elsewhere it reads once, few, many or a size class.

>TRBJ2-2|-|once|TRBV27
TGTGCCAGCCAGCGGGTCGGGGGACTCACCGGGGAGCTGTTTTTT
CASQRVGGLTGELFF
>TRBJ1-2|-|-|TRBV18
TGTGCCAGCTCACCATCCGGCAGGGACTATGGCTACACCTTC
CASSPSGRDYGYTF
>TRBJ2-2|TRBD1|once|TRBV11-2
TGTGCCAGCTCGGGACAGGGGATCGGGGAGCTGTTTTTT
CASSGQGIGELFF
>TRBJ2-5|-|-|TRBV29-1
TGCAGCGTTGCCCGGTCGCGGAGGATGGAGACCCAGTACTTC
CSVARSRRMETQYF
>TRBJ1-1|TRBD1|-|TRBV2
TGTGCCAGCAGTGAGCTGGGACAGGGAAGCACTGAAGCTTTCTTT
CASSELGQGSTEAFF
>TRBJ2-1|TRBD1|-|TRBV29-1
TGCAGCGTTGAAGGGGGACAGTATTACAATGAGCAGTTCTTC
CSVEGGQYYNEQFF
>TRBJ2-5|TRBD2|-|TRBV29-1
TGCAGCGTTGAAGGGACTAGTTTCGGAGAGACCCAGTACTTC
CSVEGTSFGETQYF
>TRBJ2-7|TRBD2|-|TRBV6-6
TGTGCCACTCACCCGGCTAGCGGAACCTACGAGCAGTACTTC
CATHPASGTYEQYF
>TRBJ2-4|TRBD2|-|TRBV19
TGTGCCAGTAGTCCTCTGACTAGCGGGAGCAAAAACATTCAGTACTTC
CASSPLTSGSKNIQYF
>TRBJ2-3|-|-|TRBV25-1
TGTGCCAGCAGTCACGCCCAGGGCCCAGGAGATACGCAGTATTTT
CASSHAQGPGDTQYF
>TRBJ1-1|TRBD1|once|TRBV7-2
TGTGCCAGCAGCTTTACAGGGGGCAACACTGAAGCTTTCTTT
CASSFTGGNTEAFF
>TRBJ1-2|-|-|TRBV5-1
TGCGCCAGCAGCTGGGGGGGCGCAAATGGCTACACCTTC
CASSWGGANGYTF
>TRBJ1-5|-|-|TRBV28
TGTGCCAGCAGTCTGGGACACTCTCAAAGGCATTTT
CASSLGHSQRHF
>TRBJ1-2|TRBD1|few|TRBV6-6
TGTGCCAGCAGTTACTCGATGGCCGGGACAGGGTTTGGCTACACCTTC
CASSYSMAGTGFGYTF
>TRBJ2-2|TRBD1|-|TRBV29-1
TGCAGCGCTACCGGGACAGGGATGGACACCGGGGAGCTGTTTTTT
CSATGTGMDTGELFF
>TRBJ2-5|-|-|TRBV7-8
TGTGCCAGCAGCGTACCGACAGTATTCCCAAGAGAGTCCCAGTACTTC
CASSVPTVFPRESQYF
>TRBJ1-1|-|-|TRBV7-9
TGTGCCAGCAGTCCTCAATCGAGTACTGAAGCTTTCTTT
CASSPQSSTEAFF
>TRBJ1-1|-|-|TRBV9
TGTGCCAGCAGCGTAGATTTGCGGGACGGTGAAGCTTTCTTT
CASSVDLRDGEAFF
>TRBJ2-7|TRBD2|few|TRBV7-6
TGTGCCAGCAGCTTAGTCGGGCGGGGGAGCTCCTACGAGCAGTACTTC
CASSLVGRGSSYEQYF
>TRBJ2-7|TRBD1|-|TRBV9
TGTGCCAGCAGCGTAAGGGGACAGCTTTCCGAGCAGTACTTC
CASSVRGQLSEQYF
>TRBJ2-7|TRBD2|-|TRBV5-1
TGCGCCAGCAGATACGGGACTAGCGGTAACTACGAGCAGTACTTC
CASRYGTSGNYEQYF
>TRBJ2-5|TRBD2|-|TRBV14
TGTGCCAGCAGCCTTCTAGCGGGAGGGCCCTCAGAGACCCAGTACTTC
CASSLLAGGPSETQYF
>TRBJ1-5|TRBD1|-|TRBV6-1
TGTGCCAGCAGTGAATCCACGGCATTCTACAGGGGTTTTTCTAATCAGCCCCAGCATTTT
CASSESTAFYRGFSNQPQHF
>TRBJ1-3|-|few|TRBV28
TGTGCCAGCAGGAGCTCTGGAAACACCATATATTTT
CASRSSGNTIYF
>TRBJ1-2|-|-|TRBV4-2
TGTGCCAGCAGCCCCGACAGATCAGCTAACTATGGCTACACCTTC
CASSPDRSANYGYTF
>TRBJ1-3|-|once|TRBV2
TGTGCCAGCAGTGATCGGGGAATCTCTGGAAACACCATATATTTT
CASSDRGISGNTIYF
>TRBJ2-7|-|once|TRBV19
TGTGCCAGTAGTATAGGCCATTTAACAGCCTACGAGCAGTACTTC
CASSIGHLTAYEQYF
>TRBJ2-7|-|-|TRBV10-3
TGTGCCATCAGTGACAGGTTCTCCTACGAGCAGTACTTC
CAISDRFSYEQYF